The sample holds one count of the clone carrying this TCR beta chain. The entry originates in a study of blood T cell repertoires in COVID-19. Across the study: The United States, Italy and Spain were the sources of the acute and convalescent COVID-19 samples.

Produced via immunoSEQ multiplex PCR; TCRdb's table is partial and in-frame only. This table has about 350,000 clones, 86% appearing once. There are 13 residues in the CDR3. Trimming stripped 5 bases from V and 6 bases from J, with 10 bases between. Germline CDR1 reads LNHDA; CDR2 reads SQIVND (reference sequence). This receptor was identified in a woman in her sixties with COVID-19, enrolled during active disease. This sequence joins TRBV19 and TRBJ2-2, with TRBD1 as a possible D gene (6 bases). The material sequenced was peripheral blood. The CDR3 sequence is CASSLGAAGELFF. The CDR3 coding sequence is TGTGCCAGTAGTTTGGGGGCGGCCGGGGAGCTGTTTTTT.